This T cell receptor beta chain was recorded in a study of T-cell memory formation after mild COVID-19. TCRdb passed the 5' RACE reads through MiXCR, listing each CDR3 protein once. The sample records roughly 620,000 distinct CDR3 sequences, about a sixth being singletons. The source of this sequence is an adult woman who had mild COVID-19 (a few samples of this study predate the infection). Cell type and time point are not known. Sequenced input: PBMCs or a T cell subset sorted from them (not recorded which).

The CDR3 DNA reads as TGTGCCAGCAGTGCCGGACAGGGGGCAGGGTACGAGCAGTACTTC. This translates into CASSAGQGAGYEQYF. This chain links TRBV2 with TRBJ2-7; 11 nucleotides align to TRBD1. This CDR3 region has 15 residues. V gave up 4 bases and J gave up 4 bases; unmatched junction bases: 6. From germline, CDR1 is SNHLY and CDR2 FYNNEI.